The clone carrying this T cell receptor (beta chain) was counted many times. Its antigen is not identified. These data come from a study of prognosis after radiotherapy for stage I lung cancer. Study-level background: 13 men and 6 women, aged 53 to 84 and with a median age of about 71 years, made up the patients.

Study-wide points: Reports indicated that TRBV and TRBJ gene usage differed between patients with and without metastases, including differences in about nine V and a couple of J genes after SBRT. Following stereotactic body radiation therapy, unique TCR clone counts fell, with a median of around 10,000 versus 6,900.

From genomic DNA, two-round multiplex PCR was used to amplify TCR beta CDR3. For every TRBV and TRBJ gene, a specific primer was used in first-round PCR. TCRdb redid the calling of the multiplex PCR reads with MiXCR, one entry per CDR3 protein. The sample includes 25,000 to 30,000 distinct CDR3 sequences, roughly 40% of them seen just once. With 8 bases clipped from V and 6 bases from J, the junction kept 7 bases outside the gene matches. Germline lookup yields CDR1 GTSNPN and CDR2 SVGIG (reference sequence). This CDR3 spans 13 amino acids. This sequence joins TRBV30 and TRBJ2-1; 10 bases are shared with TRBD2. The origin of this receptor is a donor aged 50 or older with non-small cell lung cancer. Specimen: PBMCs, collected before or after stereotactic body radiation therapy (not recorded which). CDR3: CALASGGFNEQFF. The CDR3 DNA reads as TGTGCCCTCGCTAGCGGGGGATTCAATGAGCAGTTCTTC.